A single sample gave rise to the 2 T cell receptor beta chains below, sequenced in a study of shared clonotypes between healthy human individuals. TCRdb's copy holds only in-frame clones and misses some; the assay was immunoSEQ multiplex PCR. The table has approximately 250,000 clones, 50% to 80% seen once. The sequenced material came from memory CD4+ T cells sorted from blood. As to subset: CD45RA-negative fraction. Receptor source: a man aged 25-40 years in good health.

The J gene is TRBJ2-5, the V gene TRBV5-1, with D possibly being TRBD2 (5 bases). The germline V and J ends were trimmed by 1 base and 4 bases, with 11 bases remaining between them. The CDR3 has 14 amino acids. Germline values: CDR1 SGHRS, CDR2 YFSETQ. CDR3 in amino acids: CASSLSPGRETQYF. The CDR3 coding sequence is TGCGCCAGCAGCTTGTCACCGGGAAGAGAGACCCAGTACTTC.

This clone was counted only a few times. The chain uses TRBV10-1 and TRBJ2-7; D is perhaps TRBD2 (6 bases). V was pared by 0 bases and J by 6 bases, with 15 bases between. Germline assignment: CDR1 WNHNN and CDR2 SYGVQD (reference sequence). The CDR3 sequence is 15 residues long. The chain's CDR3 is CASSESLGGGSEQYF. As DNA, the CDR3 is TGCGCCAGCAGTGAGTCTTTGGGTGGAGGGAGCGAGCAGTACTTC.